These T cell receptor beta chains were read from a single sample in a study of blood T cell repertoires in COVID-19. Assay: immunoSEQ multiplex PCR; the TCRdb copy retains only in-frame clones and omits some. Seen here are 350,000 to 450,000 clones, roughly 85% observed once, and the top ten hold under 4%. Input material: peripheral blood. The receptors shown here come from a woman in her late teens or twenties with acute or convalescent COVID-19. Each CDR3 is given with its conserved first and last residue. The D gene is left open where the match is weak. Rows give clone size only sometimes, using once, few, many, or a class for an expanded clone.

NA TRBJ2-1 TRBV24-1 NA CATSDSRGSNEQFF TGTGCCACCAGTGATTCCAGAGGTTCCAATGAGCAGTTCTTC
TRBD1 TRBJ2-7 TRBV2 NA CASSMGTVLYEQYF TGTGCCAGCAGCATGGGGACAGTACTCTACGAGCAGTACTTC
NA TRBJ2-7 TRBV6-1 NA CASSETGAVYEQYF TGTGCCAGCAGTGAGACAGGCGCGGTCTACGAGCAGTACTTC
TRBD2 TRBJ2-5 TRBV3-1/TRBV3-2 NA CASSLAGAPETQYF TGTGCCAGCAGCCTAGCGGGAGCCCCGGAGACCCAGTACTTC
TRBD1 TRBJ1-6 TRBV6-6 NA CASCLLFDRANSPLHF TGTGCCAGCTGCTTACTGTTTGACAGGGCGAATTCACCCCTCCACTTT
TRBD1 TRBJ1-5 TRBV9 NA CASSPGTGSNQPQHF TGTGCCAGCAGCCCCGGGACAGGGAGCAATCAGCCCCAGCATTTT
NA TRBJ2-7 TRBV5-1 NA CASSLETSYEQYF TGCGCCAGCAGCTTGGAAACATCCTACGAGCAGTACTTC
NA TRBJ1-5 TRBV7-8 once CASSRGQYSNQPQHF TGTGCCAGCAGCCGAGGACAGTATAGCAATCAGCCCCAGCATTTT
NA TRBJ2-2 TRBV24-1 NA CATSRSRTYGELFF TGTGCCACCAGTCGATCACGTACCTACGGGGAGCTGTTTTTT
NA TRBJ2-3 TRBV14 NA CASSRLPEGGRPDTQYF TGTGCCAGCAGCCGATTACCGGAAGGAGGGAGGCCAGATACGCAGTATTTT
NA TRBJ1-2 TRBV7-3 NA CANSLSGQGYTF TGTGCCAACAGCTTATCGGGACAAGGCTACACCTTC
NA TRBJ1-3 TRBV24-1 NA CATSDYKTGNTIYF TGTGCCACCAGTGATTACAAAACTGGAAACACCATATATTTT
TRBD1 TRBJ1-4 TRBV7-9 once CASSLLGTGTEKLFF TGTGCCAGCAGCTTACTGGGGACAGGGACTGAAAAACTGTTTTTT
NA TRBJ2-5 TRBV3-1/TRBV3-2 few CASSQGGRGETQYF TGTGCCAGCAGCCAAGGAGGCAGGGGCGAGACCCAGTACTTC
NA TRBJ2-1 TRBV5-4 NA CASSLESPRSEQFF TGTGCCAGCAGCTTGGAGTCTCCGCGTAGTGAGCAGTTCTTC
NA TRBJ1-3 TRBV7-6 NA CATAQTGSSGNTIYF TGTGCCACCGCTCAAACAGGGAGCTCTGGAAACACCATATATTTT
TRBD2 TRBJ2-1 TRBV13 NA CASSLLAGGDEQFF TGTGCCAGCAGCTTGTTAGCGGGCGGGGATGAGCAGTTCTTC
NA TRBJ1-1 TRBV18 NA CASSPLGGRTEAFF TGTGCCAGCTCACCCCTCGGGGGGAGGACTGAAGCTTTCTTT
NA TRBJ1-5 TRBV24-1 NA CATSDSLTRSNQPQHF TGTGCCACCAGTGATTCATTAACCCGGAGTAATCAGCCCCAGCATTTT
NA TRBJ1-1 TRBV2 NA CASSGQGLNTEAFF TGTGCCAGCAGTGGCCAGGGCCTGAACACTGAAGCTTTCTTT
NA TRBJ1-1 TRBV27 NA CASTQGTEAFF TGTGCCAGCACCCAGGGGACTGAAGCTTTCTTT
NA TRBJ1-4 TRBV5-1 NA CASSLEGATNEKLFF TGCGCCAGCAGCTTGGAAGGGGCAACTAATGAAAAACTGTTTTTT
NA TRBJ1-1 TRBV3-1/TRBV3-2 NA CASSQKGAEAFF TGTGCCAGCAGCCAGAAGGGGGCTGAAGCTTTCTTT
TRBD1 TRBJ2-2 TRBV2 NA CASGWTGDTGELFF TGTGCCAGTGGGTGGACAGGGGACACCGGGGAGCTGTTTTTT
TRBD2 TRBJ2-7 TRBV2 NA CATSPSGRGEQYF TGTGCCACCTCTCCTAGCGGGAGGGGCGAGCAGTACTTC
TRBD2 TRBJ2-3 TRBV30 NA CAWTPLAGGVGTQYF TGTGCCTGGACTCCCCTAGCGGGGGGCGTCGGGACGCAGTATTTT
NA TRBJ1-3 TRBV12-5 once CASGLALTGLNSGNTMYF TGTGCTAGTGGTTTGGCCTTAACAGGGCTCAACTCTGGAAACACCATGTATTTT
TRBD2 TRBJ2-7 TRBV29-1 NA CSVEEETSGTFYEQYF TGCAGCGTTGAAGAGGAGACTAGCGGGACCTTCTACGAGCAGTACTTC
NA TRBJ1-1 TRBV19 NA CASRQGTLGAFF TGTGCCAGTAGGCAAGGGACATTGGGAGCTTTCTTT
NA TRBJ1-3 TRBV4-1 few CASSKYTPGNTIYF TGCGCCAGCAGCAAATATACTCCTGGAAACACCATATATTTT
NA TRBJ1-1 TRBV3-1/TRBV3-2 NA CASSPPTGNTEAFF TGTGCCAGCAGCCCACCGACAGGGAACACTGAAGCTTTCTTT
NA TRBJ2-5 TRBV11-2 NA CASSRTGGAAETQYF TGTGCCAGCAGTCGAACTGGGGGGGCTGCAGAGACCCAGTACTTC
NA TRBJ1-2 TRBV27 NA CASSPRGLDGYTF TGTGCCAGCAGTCCTCGGGGGTTGGATGGCTACACCTTC
NA TRBJ2-1 TRBV6-1 NA CASSDQGGSYNEQFF TGTGCCAGCAGTGACCAGGGCGGCTCCTACAATGAGCAGTTCTTC
TRBD1 TRBJ1-2 TRBV24-1 NA CATSDGTGINGYTF TGTGCCACCAGTGATGGGACAGGGATAAATGGCTACACCTTC
TRBD2 TRBJ2-1 TRBV5-1 NA CASSGGDPGNEQFF TGCGCCAGCAGCGGGGGGGACCCCGGGAATGAGCAGTTCTTC
TRBD1 TRBJ2-5 TRBV29-1 NA CSVDGTGFQETQYF TGCAGCGTTGATGGGACAGGCTTCCAAGAGACCCAGTACTTC
TRBD2 TRBJ2-1 TRBV24-1 NA CATSVSGIPNEQFF TGTGCCACCAGTGTCAGCGGGATCCCAAATGAGCAGTTCTTC
TRBD2 TRBJ2-7 TRBV5-6 NA CASSLGSGTYEQYF TGTGCCAGCAGCTTGGGTAGCGGGACCTACGAGCAGTACTTC
NA TRBJ1-1 TRBV9 NA CASSGRQSLGSEAFF TGTGCCAGCAGCGGCCGACAGAGTCTGGGGTCTGAAGCTTTCTTT
NA TRBJ2-2 TRBV3-1/TRBV3-2 NA CASSRTSGSWTGELFF TGTGCCAGCAGCCGGACGTCGGGGTCCTGGACCGGGGAGCTGTTTTTT
NA TRBJ2-1 TRBV6-5 NA CATSLGYNEQFF TGTGCCACCTCCCTCGGCTACAATGAGCAGTTCTTC
NA TRBJ2-7 TRBV5-6 NA CASSLGRTYEQYF TGTGCCAGCAGCTTGGGCAGAACCTACGAGCAGTACTTC
NA TRBJ2-7 TRBV27 NA CASSLASTYEQYF TGTGCCAGCAGTTTGGCTAGCACCTACGAGCAGTACTTC
TRBD1 TRBJ2-3 TRBV6-5 NA CASTTGTGYTDTQYF TGTGCCAGCACGACCGGGACAGGGTACACAGATACGCAGTATTTT
TRBD1 TRBJ1-2 TRBV4-1 NA CASSQDRTALRGYTF TGCGCCAGCAGCCAGGACAGGACAGCCTTAAGGGGCTACACCTTC
NA TRBJ1-3 TRBV4-2 NA CASSLTRLAENTIYF TGTGCCAGCAGCCTTACGCGCCTCGCGGAGAACACCATATATTTT